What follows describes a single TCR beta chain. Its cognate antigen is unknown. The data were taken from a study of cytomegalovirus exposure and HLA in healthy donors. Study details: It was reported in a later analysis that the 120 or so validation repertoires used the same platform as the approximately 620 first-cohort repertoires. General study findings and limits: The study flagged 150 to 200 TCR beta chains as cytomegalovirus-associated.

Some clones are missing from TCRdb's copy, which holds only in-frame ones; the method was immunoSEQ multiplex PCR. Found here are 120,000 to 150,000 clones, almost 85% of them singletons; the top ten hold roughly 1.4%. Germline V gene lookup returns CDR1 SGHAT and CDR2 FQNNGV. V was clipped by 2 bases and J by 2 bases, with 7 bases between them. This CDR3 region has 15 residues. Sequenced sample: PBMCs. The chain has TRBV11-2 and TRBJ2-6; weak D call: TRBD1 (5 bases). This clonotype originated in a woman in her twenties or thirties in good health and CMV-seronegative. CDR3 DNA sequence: TGTGCCAGCAGCTTATTAGGGGCTGGGGCCAACGTCCTGACTTTC. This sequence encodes CASSLLGAGANVLTF. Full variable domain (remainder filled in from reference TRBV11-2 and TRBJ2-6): EAGVAQSPRYKIIEKRQSVAFWCNPISGHATLYWYQQILGQGPKLLIQFQNNGVVDDSQLPKDRFSAERLKGVDSTLKIQPAKLEDSAVYLCASSLLGAGANVLTFGAGSRLTVL.